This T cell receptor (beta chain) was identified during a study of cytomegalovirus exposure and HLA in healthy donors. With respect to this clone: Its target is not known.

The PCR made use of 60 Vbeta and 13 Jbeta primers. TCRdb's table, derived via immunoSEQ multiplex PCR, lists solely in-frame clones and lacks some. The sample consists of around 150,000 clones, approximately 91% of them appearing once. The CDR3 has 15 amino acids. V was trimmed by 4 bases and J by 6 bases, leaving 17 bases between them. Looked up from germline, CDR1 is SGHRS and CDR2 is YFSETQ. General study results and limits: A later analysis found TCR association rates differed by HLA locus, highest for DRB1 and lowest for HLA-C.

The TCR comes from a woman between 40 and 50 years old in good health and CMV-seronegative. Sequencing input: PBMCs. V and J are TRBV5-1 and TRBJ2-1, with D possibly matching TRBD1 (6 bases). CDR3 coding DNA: TGCGCCAGCAGCAGGGGGACCGCAGGAGTCAATGAGCAGTTCTTC. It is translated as CASSRGTAGVNEQFF. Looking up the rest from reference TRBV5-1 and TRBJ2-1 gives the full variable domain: KAGVTQTPRYLIKTRGQQVTLSCSPISGHRSVSWYQQTPGQGLQFLFEYFSETQRNKGNFPGRFSGRQFSNSRSEMNVSTLELGDSALYLCASSRGTAGVNEQFFGPGTRLTVL.